The clone carrying this T cell receptor beta chain occurred a few times. Its specificity is not known. TCRdb's table, derived via immunoSEQ multiplex PCR, lists solely in-frame clones and lacks some. This sample has roughly 280,000 clones; around 86% occur once, and the top ten carry around 1%. This entry comes from a study of cytomegalovirus exposure and HLA in healthy donors. The study, taken as a whole, reports: A list of about 180 TCR beta chains associated with cytomegalovirus was given. TCR sequences were mostly rare, though some public TCRs occurred in many donors. According to a subsequent analysis, TCR clusters identified in the first cohort showed a tendency to co-occur across the approximately 110 validation repertoires. Published work reported that the classifier diagnosed cytomegalovirus status with high specificity and sensitivity.

CDR1 SEHNR and CDR2 FQNEAQ come from the germline V gene (reference sequence). The V end lost 7 bases, the J end lost 8 bases, and 17 bases lay between the germline ends. The CDR3 has 14 residues. This TCR came from a woman under 30 in good health and CMV-seronegative. The chain is built from TRBV7-9 and TRBJ1-4; perhaps TRBD1 as D (5 bases). The sample comprised PBMCs. CDR3 sequence: CASTFNSQGEKLFF. The CDR3 coding sequence is TGTGCCAGCACCTTTAACTCTCAGGGAGAAAAACTGTTTTTT.